The rows below give T cell receptor beta chains drawn from one sample of a study of shared clonotypes between healthy human individuals. Some clones are missing from TCRdb's copy, which holds only in-frame ones; the method was immunoSEQ multiplex PCR. The sample includes about 2.2 million clones, approximately 92% of them seen just once. Sequencing input: naive CD8+ T cells from PBMCs. All receptors derive from a man aged 18 to 35 in good health. Some clones in this sample may be carry-over from other donors' samples. CDR3s include the opening cysteine and the closing phenylalanine or tryptophan. The order of the fields is V gene, D gene, J gene, clone size, CDR3 DNA, CDR3 protein. D genes are given only for firm matches. Only some rows state a clone size, as once, few, many or a class for expanded clones.

v_call: TRBV28
d_call: TRBD2
j_call: TRBJ2-3
clone_size: .
cdr3_nt: TGTGCCAGCAGTTTCTCCACTAGCGGGGTCACAGATACGCAGTATTTT
cdr3_aa: CASSFSTSGVTDTQYF

v_call: TRBV13
d_call: TRBD1
j_call: TRBJ1-3
clone_size: .
cdr3_nt: TGTGCCAGCAGCTCCGTGGACAGGGACAAGGGCACCATATATTTT
cdr3_aa: CASSSVDRDKGTIYF

v_call: TRBV19
d_call: .
j_call: TRBJ2-7
clone_size: .
cdr3_nt: TGTGCCAGTGCTTTTGCCGGGAGCTACGAGCAGTACTTC
cdr3_aa: CASAFAGSYEQYF

v_call: TRBV6-1
d_call: .
j_call: TRBJ1-5
clone_size: once
cdr3_nt: TGTGCCAGCAGTGAAGGTTTCGGCAGGGGCAATCAGCCCCAGCATTTT
cdr3_aa: CASSEGFGRGNQPQHF

v_call: TRBV9
d_call: TRBD2
j_call: TRBJ2-1
clone_size: .
cdr3_nt: TGTGCCAGCTGGTCGGGACTAGCGGGAAACAATGAGCAGTTCTTC
cdr3_aa: CASWSGLAGNNEQFF

v_call: TRBV6-5
d_call: .
j_call: TRBJ2-7
clone_size: .
cdr3_nt: TGTGCCAGCAGCCCGGCGGGGCTCTTCGCTCTCGAGCAGTACTTC
cdr3_aa: CASSPAGLFALEQYF

v_call: TRBV28
d_call: TRBD2
j_call: TRBJ2-7
clone_size: .
cdr3_nt: TGTGCCAGCAGTTTACCCCTTCCGGGGGGGTGGGGCGAGCAGTACTTC
cdr3_aa: CASSLPLPGGWGEQYF

v_call: TRBV19
d_call: .
j_call: TRBJ1-3
clone_size: .
cdr3_nt: TGTGCCAGTAGTAACCTACTACCCTCTGGAAACACCATATATTTT
cdr3_aa: CASSNLLPSGNTIYF

v_call: TRBV10-2
d_call: TRBD1
j_call: TRBJ1-5
clone_size: few
cdr3_nt: TGCGCCAGCAGCCAGGGGGCGAGCAATCAGCCCCAGCATTTT
cdr3_aa: CASSQGASNQPQHF

v_call: TRBV28
d_call: .
j_call: TRBJ1-2
clone_size: few
cdr3_nt: TGTGCCAGCAGTTTAAACTATGGCTACACCTTC
cdr3_aa: CASSLNYGYTF

v_call: TRBV4-2
d_call: TRBD2
j_call: TRBJ2-1
clone_size: once
cdr3_nt: TGTGCCAGCAGCCAAGATTGGCAGACTAGCGGGTTGTACAATGAGCAGTTCTTC
cdr3_aa: CASSQDWQTSGLYNEQFF

v_call: TRBV27
d_call: .
j_call: TRBJ1-2
clone_size: .
cdr3_nt: TGTGCCAGCAGTTTGGGTCTCAACTATGGCTACACCTTC
cdr3_aa: CASSLGLNYGYTF

v_call: TRBV10-3
d_call: TRBD2
j_call: TRBJ2-1
clone_size: .
cdr3_nt: TGTGCCATCAGTGAGTCGGCCGGGGGACTAAACAATGAGCAGTTCTTC
cdr3_aa: CAISESAGGLNNEQFF

v_call: TRBV19
d_call: .
j_call: TRBJ2-1
clone_size: once
cdr3_nt: TGTGCCAGCACCCCAGGAAGGGAGCAGTTCTTC
cdr3_aa: CASTPGREQFF

v_call: TRBV7-6
d_call: TRBD1
j_call: TRBJ2-1
clone_size: .
cdr3_nt: TGTGCCAGCAGCTATCCAGGGGGCCGGGATGAGCAGTTCTTC
cdr3_aa: CASSYPGGRDEQFF

v_call: TRBV5-1
d_call: .
j_call: TRBJ2-7
clone_size: .
cdr3_nt: TGCGCCAGCAGCCCTGGGGGACGCTACGAGCAGTACTTC
cdr3_aa: CASSPGGRYEQYF

v_call: TRBV6-5
d_call: .
j_call: TRBJ2-1
clone_size: .
cdr3_nt: TGTGCCAGCAGTTACTCGAGCGACTACAATGAGCAGTTCTTC
cdr3_aa: CASSYSSDYNEQFF

v_call: TRBV9
d_call: .
j_call: TRBJ2-1
clone_size: once
cdr3_nt: TGTGCCAGCAGCGTCGGCGGTGAGCAGTTCTTC
cdr3_aa: CASSVGGEQFF

v_call: TRBV6-6
d_call: .
j_call: TRBJ1-5
clone_size: once
cdr3_nt: TGTGCCAGCAGTCCTGGGCCGGGGGGCAATCAGCCCCAGCATTTT
cdr3_aa: CASSPGPGGNQPQHF

v_call: TRBV7-3
d_call: .
j_call: TRBJ2-3
clone_size: once
cdr3_nt: TGTGCCAGCAGCTTAAAGAGCACAGATACGCAGTATTTT
cdr3_aa: CASSLKSTDTQYF

v_call: TRBV27
d_call: .
j_call: TRBJ2-2
clone_size: .
cdr3_nt: TGTGCCAGCAGTCCCCGGACGGAGGTTATGGCGAACACCGGGGAGCTGTTTTTT
cdr3_aa: CASSPRTEVMANTGELFF

v_call: TRBV28
d_call: .
j_call: TRBJ2-7
clone_size: .
cdr3_nt: TGTGCCAGCAGTTTATCCTTTCTCGGCTCAGCCTACGAGCAGTACTTC
cdr3_aa: CASSLSFLGSAYEQYF

v_call: TRBV10-2
d_call: .
j_call: TRBJ2-7
clone_size: .
cdr3_nt: TGCGCCAGCAGTGACCGGACGAGCTACGAGCAGTACTTC
cdr3_aa: CASSDRTSYEQYF

v_call: TRBV7-9
d_call: .
j_call: TRBJ2-7
clone_size: .
cdr3_nt: TGTGCCAGCAGCCTCGGAGGAACCTACGAGCAGTACTTC
cdr3_aa: CASSLGGTYEQYF

v_call: TRBV2
d_call: .
j_call: TRBJ2-2
clone_size: .
cdr3_nt: TGTGCCAGCAGTGGCCCCGGACAGATTCTGGCCGGGGAGCTGTTTTTT
cdr3_aa: CASSGPGQILAGELFF

v_call: TRBV6-1
d_call: TRBD1
j_call: TRBJ1-5
clone_size: .
cdr3_nt: TGTGCCAGCAGTGCACACAGGGGGGGTCAGCCCCAGCATTTT
cdr3_aa: CASSAHRGGQPQHF

v_call: TRBV25-1
d_call: .
j_call: TRBJ1-1
clone_size: few
cdr3_nt: TGTGCCAGCAGTTATAGTGAAGGCGACACTGAAGCTTTCTTT
cdr3_aa: CASSYSEGDTEAFF

v_call: TRBV10-3
d_call: .
j_call: TRBJ2-7
clone_size: .
cdr3_nt: TGTGCCATCAGTGAGTTGGACAGATACGAGCAGTACTTC
cdr3_aa: CAISELDRYEQYF

v_call: TRBV11-3
d_call: .
j_call: TRBJ2-5
clone_size: .
cdr3_nt: TGTGCCAGCAGCCCTAGCGGAGAGGGGGAACAAGAGACCCAGTACTTC
cdr3_aa: CASSPSGEGEQETQYF

v_call: TRBV11-3
d_call: TRBD2
j_call: TRBJ2-1
clone_size: .
cdr3_nt: TGTGCCAGCAGCGGAGGCGCGGGAGGCTCCTACAATGAGCAGTTCTTC
cdr3_aa: CASSGGAGGSYNEQFF

v_call: TRBV4-1
d_call: TRBD2
j_call: TRBJ2-1
clone_size: .
cdr3_nt: TGCGCCAGCAGCCAAGTGACTAGCGGGAGCGGGATCTTC
cdr3_aa: CASSQVTSGSGIF

v_call: TRBV25-1
d_call: TRBD1
j_call: TRBJ2-7
clone_size: .
cdr3_nt: TGTGCCACCTCACCCAGGGGGCCCCACTACGAGCAGTACTTC
cdr3_aa: CATSPRGPHYEQYF

v_call: TRBV30
d_call: TRBD1
j_call: TRBJ1-4
clone_size: .
cdr3_nt: TGTGCCTGGAGTCAACGACAGGGGGCGTACAATGAAAAACTGTTTTTT
cdr3_aa: CAWSQRQGAYNEKLFF

v_call: TRBV27
d_call: .
j_call: TRBJ2-1
clone_size: .
cdr3_nt: TGTGCCAGCAGTTTATCCACAGGTTTCAATGAGCAGTTCTTC
cdr3_aa: CASSLSTGFNEQFF

v_call: TRBV9
d_call: .
j_call: TRBJ2-4
clone_size: .
cdr3_nt: TGTGCCAGCAGCGTAGGCGGGACACTAGCCAAAAACATTCAGTACTTC
cdr3_aa: CASSVGGTLAKNIQYF

v_call: TRBV7-8
d_call: TRBD1
j_call: TRBJ2-7
clone_size: .
cdr3_nt: TGTGCCAGCAGCCCGCGACAGGGGGAGAGAGATGAGCAGTACTTC
cdr3_aa: CASSPRQGERDEQYF

v_call: TRBV5-6
d_call: TRBD2
j_call: TRBJ2-5
clone_size: .
cdr3_nt: TGTGCCAGCAGCGGAGTCGAGCCTAGCGGGACGGGGGTCCAAGAGACCCAGTACTTC
cdr3_aa: CASSGVEPSGTGVQETQYF

v_call: TRBV4-1
d_call: .
j_call: TRBJ2-5
clone_size: .
cdr3_nt: TGCGCCAGCAGCCAAGATTGGGAGACGGAATACCAAGAGACCCAGTACTTC
cdr3_aa: CASSQDWETEYQETQYF

v_call: TRBV7-6
d_call: TRBD2
j_call: TRBJ2-1
clone_size: .
cdr3_nt: TGTGCCAGCAGTTTTGGACTAGCGGATGTCAATGAGCAGTTCTTC
cdr3_aa: CASSFGLADVNEQFF

v_call: TRBV6-6
d_call: TRBD1
j_call: TRBJ2-2
clone_size: .
cdr3_nt: TGTGCTGCCAGGACAGGGACTTACACCGGGGAGCTGTTTTTT
cdr3_aa: CAARTGTYTGELFF

v_call: TRBV7-2
d_call: .
j_call: TRBJ2-7
clone_size: .
cdr3_nt: TGTGCCAGCAGCCCCTCTGGCCCAGCCTACGAGCAGTACTTC
cdr3_aa: CASSPSGPAYEQYF

v_call: TRBV4-1
d_call: .
j_call: TRBJ1-5
clone_size: .
cdr3_nt: TGCGCCAGCAGCCAAGATCCCGGGGGTGTCGGGCAGCCCCAGCATTTT
cdr3_aa: CASSQDPGGVGQPQHF

v_call: TRBV7-9
d_call: TRBD1
j_call: TRBJ2-7
clone_size: .
cdr3_nt: TGTGCCAGCAGCTCCCGGGACAGAGCATACGAGCAGTACTTC
cdr3_aa: CASSSRDRAYEQYF

v_call: TRBV28
d_call: TRBD2
j_call: TRBJ2-7
clone_size: .
cdr3_nt: TGTGCCAGCAGGGGGAGGGGTCGCGAGCAGTACTTC
cdr3_aa: CASRGRGREQYF

v_call: TRBV19
d_call: TRBD1
j_call: TRBJ2-7
clone_size: .
cdr3_nt: TGTGCCAGTAGTATTTCCGGACAGGGGGCCCTTGGGGAGCAGTACTTC
cdr3_aa: CASSISGQGALGEQYF

v_call: TRBV28
d_call: TRBD2
j_call: TRBJ2-7
clone_size: .
cdr3_nt: TGTGCCAGCGGCCTTGAGACTAGCGGGAGTCGGTCCTACGAGCAGTACTTC
cdr3_aa: CASGLETSGSRSYEQYF

v_call: TRBV6-5
d_call: .
j_call: TRBJ2-5
clone_size: .
cdr3_nt: TGTGCCAGCAGTTACGAGCGGAACCAAGAGACCCAGTACTTC
cdr3_aa: CASSYERNQETQYF

v_call: TRBV6-6
d_call: .
j_call: TRBJ1-1
clone_size: .
cdr3_nt: TGTGCCAGCAGTTACCCCCGGGGGTTGACTGAAGCTTTCTTT
cdr3_aa: CASSYPRGLTEAFF

v_call: TRBV28
d_call: TRBD1
j_call: TRBJ1-1
clone_size: .
cdr3_nt: TGTGCCAGCAGTCCCCGGACAGGGGCGAACACTGAAGCTTTCTTT
cdr3_aa: CASSPRTGANTEAFF

v_call: TRBV4-2
d_call: .
j_call: TRBJ2-7
clone_size: .
cdr3_nt: TGTGCCAGCAGCCAAGGCCCCTCGGGGAGTTACGAGCAGTACTTC
cdr3_aa: CASSQGPSGSYEQYF

v_call: TRBV7-6
d_call: .
j_call: TRBJ1-2
clone_size: .
cdr3_nt: TGTGCCAGCAGCCCGGCCGGGTCTTTGGGCTACACCTTC
cdr3_aa: CASSPAGSLGYTF

v_call: TRBV6-1
d_call: .
j_call: TRBJ2-6
clone_size: .
cdr3_nt: TGTGCCAGCAGTACCTTTCCCTCTGGGGCCAACGTCCTGACTTTC
cdr3_aa: CASSTFPSGANVLTF

v_call: TRBV15
d_call: .
j_call: TRBJ1-2
clone_size: .
cdr3_nt: TGTGCCACCAGCAGAGGGGGGGAGCTAAACTATGGCTACACCTTC
cdr3_aa: CATSRGGELNYGYTF

v_call: TRBV28
d_call: TRBD2
j_call: TRBJ2-7
clone_size: .
cdr3_nt: TGTGCCAGCAGTTTAAATGGCGGGAGGGCCCCGCACGAGCAGTACTTC
cdr3_aa: CASSLNGGRAPHEQYF